Listed below are T cell receptor beta chains from one sample, sequenced in a study of CD8+ T cells in alopecia areata. Sequenced by immunoSEQ multiplex PCR; TCRdb stores in-frame clones only, minus some. The data contain roughly 180,000 clones, less than 70% of them singletons. Here the sequenced sample was CD8+ T cells sorted from blood, taken at week 24, from a patient treated with tofacitinib. All receptors derive from a human donor with alopecia areata. Both conserved end residues are part of each CDR3. D genes are given only for firm matches. Only some rows state a clone size, as once, few, many or a class for expanded clones.

j_gene	v_gene	abundance	d_gene	CDR3nt	CDR3aa
TRBJ2-3	TRBV2	few	TRBD1	TGTGCCAGCAGTGAATCCGCCGGGACAGGGAACACAGATACGCAGTATTTT	CASSESAGTGNTDTQYF
TRBJ2-2	TRBV2	once	-	TGTGCCAGCAGTGAAGCTGAAAGGCTCACCGGGGAGCTGTTTTTT	CASSEAERLTGELFF
TRBJ1-2	TRBV29-1	-	TRBD1	TGCAGCACAGAAGGGACAGCCTATGGCTACACCTTC	CSTEGTAYGYTF
TRBJ1-5	TRBV6-5	-	TRBD1	TGTGCCAGCAGAGGGGACAGTAGCAATCAGCCCCAGCATTTT	CASRGDSSNQPQHF
TRBJ1-5	TRBV28	-	-	TGTGCCAGCAGTTTAGGGAATCAGCCCCAGCATTTT	CASSLGNQPQHF
TRBJ2-2	TRBV19	few	-	TGTGCCAGTAGCATGGCAGGTAGTTACACCGGGGAGCTGTTTTTT	CASSMAGSYTGELFF
TRBJ1-1	TRBV29-1	-	TRBD1	TGCAGCGTTCTCGATTCGGGACAGCCTACTGAAGCTTTCTTT	CSVLDSGQPTEAFF
TRBJ2-7	TRBV30	-	-	TGTGCCTGGAGTGTGGTAGACTACGAGCAGTACTTC	CAWSVVDYEQYF
TRBJ1-1	TRBV9	-	-	TGTGCCAGCAGCACGAGCGGGACTTCGAGCACTGAAGCTTTCTTT	CASSTSGTSSTEAFF
TRBJ1-1	TRBV13	few	-	TGTGCCAGCAGCGCCCCCGAGGGGGGCACTGAAGCTTTCTTT	CASSAPEGGTEAFF
TRBJ1-5	TRBV7-9	-	-	TGTGCCAGCAGCTTATCCGACCGGGGCCAGCCCCAGCATTTT	CASSLSDRGQPQHF
TRBJ2-7	TRBV27	-	-	TGTGCCAGCAGTTCTGGCTACGAGCAGTACTTC	CASSSGYEQYF
TRBJ2-1	TRBV7-2	many	-	TGTGCCAGCAGCTTAACTCCGACTATCAATGAGCAGTTCTTC	CASSLTPTINEQFF
TRBJ2-3	TRBV13	-	TRBD1	TGTGCCAGCAGCTTAGGAGGGGGCCACGCAGATACGCAGTATTTT	CASSLGGGHADTQYF